This T cell receptor (beta chain) was retrieved from a study of cytomegalovirus exposure and HLA in healthy donors. Overall study results and limits: In an earlier analysis, productive rearrangement rates for most beta V segments clustered near 90% or 30%. Because they were indistinguishable, some V segments, including TRBV6-2 and TRBV6-3, were excluded. The classifier was said to identify cytomegalovirus status with high specificity and sensitivity.

In the case of this clone: The antigen remains unidentified.

Both 60 Vbeta primers and 13 Jbeta primers went into the PCR. Assay: immunoSEQ multiplex PCR; the TCRdb copy retains only in-frame clones and omits some. Here the sample table reports about 160,000 clones. The CDR3 has 14 amino acids. V was shortened by 1 base and J by 4 bases, with 10 bases between the two germline ends. Germline CDR1 and CDR2: SGHTA and FQGTGA. Sequencing was performed on PBMCs. The V call is TRBV7-3, the J call TRBJ2-5; perhaps TRBD2 as D (5 bases). The receptor was derived from a woman aged 55-70 years in good health and CMV-seronegative. CDR3 sequence reads: CASSLRGRGETQYF. Here the CDR3 DNA reads TGTGCCAGCAGCTTAAGAGGGAGAGGAGAGACCCAGTACTTC.